The clone carrying this T cell receptor beta chain was observed at least ten times. Its antigen remains unidentified. Germline CDR1 reads LGHNT; CDR2 reads FRNRAP. This CDR3 is built from 13 residues. The germline V and J ends were trimmed by 1 base and 1 base, with 4 bases remaining between them. Combining iRepertoire HTBI primers with Arm-PCR of CDR3 regions, the authors built TCR beta libraries. TCRdb re-derived calls from the multiplex PCR reads in MiXCR, one entry per CDR3 protein. The sample lists around 450,000 distinct CDR3 sequences; about 22% were seen once. The data were obtained in a study of regulatory T cells in long-lasting Graves disease. Study conclusions and caveats: Analyses excluded thyroid tissue, covering peripheral blood alone.

Time point here: persistent/refractory GD, antithyroid drugs over 5 years with positive TRAb. PBMC RNA was the source of the TCR library. Sequencing used peripheral blood mononuclear cells (PBMCs), obtained when the disease was refractory, from a patient treated with antithyroid drugs. This receptor was taken from a female donor with Graves disease. The V gene is TRBV12-5, the J gene TRBJ1-1, with D uncertain. The CDR3 nucleotides are TGTGCTAGTGGTTTGGGAACGAACACTGAAGCTTTCTTT. It specifies CASGLGTNTEAFF.